This T cell receptor (beta chain) originates from a study of cytomegalovirus exposure and HLA in healthy donors. Study details: A later analysis reported the 95 to 150 validation repertoires used the same platform as the approximately 660 first-cohort repertoires. General study points: In the 120 or so validation repertoires, 85% to 95% of cluster scores exceeded 0, per a later analysis. Reports described diagnosis of cytomegalovirus status by the classifier as highly specific and sensitive. Specific recognition of CMV antigens was confirmed in vitro for a few chains (all CMV-associated).

As to this clone: Its antigen is unknown.

TCRdb keeps only in-frame clones here, not all; method: immunoSEQ multiplex PCR. The sample has 200,000 to 300,000 clones, 70% to 90% seen once. Between the trimmed V and J ends, which lost 0 bases and 13 bases, there was a span of 13 bases. CDR1 is GTSNPN, CDR2 SVGIG, per germline (reference sequence). The CDR3 runs to 12 residues. The TCR originated in a young woman in good health and CMV-seropositive. This chain connects TRBV30 to TRBJ2-1; D gene ambiguous. What was sequenced was PBMCs. CDR3 nucleotide sequence: TGTGCCTGGAGTGTACCCGGCCAGGTCCAGTTCTTC. It yields the protein CAWSVPGQVQFF.